This T cell receptor beta chain originates from a study of T cell responses to AZD1222 COVID-19 vaccine. Whole-study results and caveats: Clonal diversity may have been underestimated in mostly white British donors.

A note on this clone: Its target is unknown.

The table came from immunoSEQ multiplex PCR; TCRdb's copy has only in-frame clones and leaves some out. The table includes around 140,000 clones, over 80% detected once. Second-dose intervals near 4 or 12 weeks were combined. Sequenced material: peripheral blood, taken 28 days after the second AZD1222 dose. This clonotype originated in an adult who received the AZD1222 COVID-19 vaccine.

This CDR3 reads CASSPRDRDYTKDPREQYF. The CDR3 coding sequence is TGTGCCAGCAGCCCCCGGGACAGGGATTACACTAAGGACCCCCGCGAGCAGTACTTC. The chain joins TRBV11-2 to TRBJ2-7, with 9 bases that match TRBD1. With 5 bases clipped from V and 6 bases from J, the junction kept 23 bases outside the gene matches. CDR1 and CDR2 from the germline V gene are SGHAT and FQNNGV. This CDR3 comprises 19 residues.